This TCR beta chain was identified in a study of CD8+ T cells in alopecia areata. Whole-study context: Those treated were given oral tofacitinib at 5 to 10 mg twice daily. Regarding the study as a whole: Sequence data from scalp samples additionally include resident alphabeta T cells of normal skin.

Isolated RNA was reverse transcribed into cDNA used as the sequencing template. TCRdb's table, derived via immunoSEQ multiplex PCR, lists solely in-frame clones and lacks some. Among about 180,000 clones listed, around 50% were seen once. The germline CDR1 and CDR2 sequences are MNHEY and SVGAGI. V was trimmed by 6 bases and J by 5 bases, leaving 13 bases between them. The CDR3 contains 13 residues. Turning to this clone: The target antigen is unknown.

Sorting separated CD4+ and CD8+ T cells out of PBMCs. The chain carries TRBV6-5 and TRBJ1-1; a weak D match, TRBD1 (5 bases). This sample comprised CD4+ T cells sorted from blood, obtained at week 0. The clonotype was recovered from a human donor with alopecia areata. The CDR3 DNA sequence: TGTGCCAGCAGCACCAGGGTTCAGACTGAAGCTTTCTTT. Encoded protein: CASSTRVQTEAFF.